Listed below are T cell receptor beta chains from one sample, sequenced in a study of blood T cell repertoires in COVID-19. Profiled with immunoSEQ multiplex PCR; TCRdb holds only in-frame clones, not every one. The sample lists a few hundred thousand clones; just under 90% were seen once. Sequencing was carried out using peripheral blood. Source of these receptors: a woman between 25 and 40 years old with COVID-19, enrolled during active disease. CDR3s include the opening cysteine and the closing phenylalanine or tryptophan. D genes are given only for firm matches. Clone sizes are given selectively: once, few, many, or a class where the clone is expanded.

clone size	D gene	J gene	V gene	CDR3 DNA	CDR3 protein
.	.	TRBJ2-2	TRBV4-1	TGCGCCAGCAGCCGAGGGGGATACACCGGGGAGCTGTTTTTT	CASSRGGYTGELFF
.	.	TRBJ2-5	TRBV24-1	TGTGCCACCAGTGACCTCAGGGGTAAGACCCAGTACTTC	CATSDLRGKTQYF
.	TRBD1	TRBJ1-1	TRBV5-1	TGCGCCAGCAGCCCGGGGACAGGGGCTGAAGCTTTCTTT	CASSPGTGAEAFF
.	.	TRBJ1-2	TRBV4-1	TGCGCCAGCAGCCAAGATCATGGAGGTTGGGAGTATGGCTACACCTTC	CASSQDHGGWEYGYTF
.	.	TRBJ2-1	TRBV7-8	TGTGCCAGCAGCTTAAATCGTCTCTTTAGACTAGATGAGCAGTTCTTC	CASSLNRLFRLDEQFF
once	TRBD1	TRBJ1-5	TRBV19	TGTGCCGGAGGGACAGGGGGCAATCAGCCCCAGCATTTT	CAGGTGGNQPQHF
.	TRBD2	TRBJ2-5	TRBV5-4	TGTGCCAGCAGTTCCCGGACTAGCGGGGGGACCCAGTACTTC	CASSSRTSGGTQYF
.	.	TRBJ1-3	TRBV6-5	TGTGCCAGCAGGCCGAGAGGAAACACCATATATTTT	CASRPRGNTIYF
.	.	TRBJ1-2	TRBV18	TGTGCCAGCTCACCACGGACGGGGGATGGCTACACCTTC	CASSPRTGDGYTF
.	.	TRBJ2-7	TRBV10-3	TGTGCCATCAGTGATGGGCGGAGGACCTACGAGCAGTACTTC	CAISDGRRTYEQYF
.	.	TRBJ2-1	TRBV7-2	TGTGCCAGCAGCTTAGGACTAGGCCCGCCTTACAATGAGCAGTTCTTC	CASSLGLGPPYNEQFF
few	TRBD1	TRBJ2-7	TRBV7-9	TGTGCCAGCAAGGACGGACAGGAGCCCTACGAGCAGTACTTC	CASKDGQEPYEQYF
.	.	TRBJ1-3	TRBV6-5	TGTGCCAGCTACTCCGGCTCTGGAAACACCATATATTTT	CASYSGSGNTIYF
.	TRBD1	TRBJ1-2	TRBV7-9	TGTGCCAGCAGCTCCTGGGACAGCGATGGCTACACCTTC	CASSSWDSDGYTF
few	.	TRBJ2-7	TRBV6-5	TGTGCCAGCAGTAATCACAGTCCCTACGAGCAGTACTTC	CASSNHSPYEQYF
.	.	TRBJ1-1	TRBV12-5	TGTGCTAGTGGTTCCCGGGCGGACTCGGCAGCTTTCTTT	CASGSRADSAAFF
.	TRBD1	TRBJ2-4	TRBV5-1	TGCGCCAGCAGCACTGGACAGGGTAGCGCCAAAAACATTCAGTACTTC	CASSTGQGSAKNIQYF
.	TRBD2	TRBJ2-2	TRBV5-1	TGCGCCAGCAGCTTGCCTCTAGCGGGGCCCGGGGAGCTGTTTTTT	CASSLPLAGPGELFF
once	.	TRBJ2-7	TRBV27	TGTGCCAGCAGCCTAACTAGCACCGGACGCTACGAGCAGTACTTC	CASSLTSTGRYEQYF
.	.	TRBJ1-6	TRBV5-1	TGCGCCAGCAGCGCGGGGAGGGGGGGAAAGAATTCACCCCTCCACTTT	CASSAGRGGKNSPLHF
once	TRBD2	TRBJ2-1	TRBV6-2/TRBV6-3	TGTGCCAGCACCCCGCGAGCGGGGGGGATCAATGAGCAGTTCTTC	CASTPRAGGINEQFF
.	.	TRBJ1-2	TRBV29-1	TGCAGCGTAGCAGGGTTTTTTGGCTACACCTTC	CSVAGFFGYTF
.	TRBD1	TRBJ2-1	TRBV27	TGTGCCAGCAGTTTCGGACAGGGTGGGGGTGAGCAGTTCTTC	CASSFGQGGGEQFF
.	TRBD1	TRBJ1-1	TRBV6-4	TGTGCCAGCAGCAGGACAGGGGACACTGAAGCTTTCTTT	CASSRTGDTEAFF
.	.	TRBJ1-1	TRBV10-1	TGCGCCAGCAGTGAGTCTACAGGTTTAAGGGTGTACACTGAAGCTTTCTTT	CASSESTGLRVYTEAFF
.	.	TRBJ1-1	TRBV9	TGTGCCAGCAGCGTAGAACAGAACACTGAAGCTTTCTTT	CASSVEQNTEAFF
.	.	TRBJ1-2	TRBV5-1	TGCGCCAGCAGCTTGGGGGGCGACTATGGCTACACCTTC	CASSLGGDYGYTF
.	TRBD2	TRBJ2-7	TRBV6-5	TGTGCCAGCAGTACCGGAGGACTAGCGGGCGAGCAGTACTTC	CASSTGGLAGEQYF
once	.	TRBJ2-3	TRBV6-1	TGTGCCAGCAGTGAACACGGGACTCCTGGCACAGATACGCAGTATTTT	CASSEHGTPGTDTQYF
.	TRBD1	TRBJ1-1	TRBV10-3	TGTGCCATCCGACAGGGTCCCATCCTGATGAACACTGAAGCTTTCTTT	CAIRQGPILMNTEAFF
.	.	TRBJ2-7	TRBV4-1	TGCGCCAGCAGCCAAGAATACAGGGTGTCGGGCGAGCAGTACTTC	CASSQEYRVSGEQYF
.	.	TRBJ2-2	TRBV30	TGTGCCTGGGACCAGGGGCGCGCGATATCTGGGGAGCTGTTTTTT	CAWDQGRAISGELFF
.	.	TRBJ1-3	TRBV4-1	TGCGCCAGCAGCCAAGGACAGGACTCTGGAAACACCATATATTTT	CASSQGQDSGNTIYF
.	.	TRBJ1-5	TRBV30	TGTGCCTGGCAGTCGGGAAAATACAGGGGCAATCAGCCCCAGCATTTT	CAWQSGKYRGNQPQHF
once	.	TRBJ1-6	TRBV5-6	TGTGCCAGCAGCTTTTTGGGGGCTGGTTCACCCCTCCACTTT	CASSFLGAGSPLHF
few	.	TRBJ1-1	TRBV19	TGTGCCAGTAATGATGGGGCCAGCAACACTGAAGCTTTCTTT	CASNDGASNTEAFF
.	TRBD2	TRBJ2-7	TRBV19	TGTGCCAGTAGTTTGACTAGCGGAACCTACGAGCAGTACTTC	CASSLTSGTYEQYF
.	TRBD1	TRBJ1-3	TRBV6-5	TGTGCCAGCAGTCGGGACAGGGGGGACACCATATATTTT	CASSRDRGDTIYF
once	.	TRBJ1-2	TRBV2	TGTGCCAGCAGTGAGTCTAAAAACTATGGCTACACCTTC	CASSESKNYGYTF
.	TRBD1	TRBJ1-1	TRBV7-9	TGTGCCAGCAGCTTCCACAGGGGGAATACTGAAGCTTTCTTT	CASSFHRGNTEAFF
.	.	TRBJ2-7	TRBV6-2/TRBV6-3	TGTGCCAGCAGTCTGGGACACCCCGCCATCGAGCAGTACTTC	CASSLGHPAIEQYF
.	.	TRBJ2-7	TRBV11-2	TGTGCCAGCAGCTACCACGGGGTAGGGTCCTACGAGCAGTACTTC	CASSYHGVGSYEQYF
.	.	TRBJ1-5	TRBV4-1	TGCGCCAGCAGCCCGGGGGGAGGTCAGCCCCAGCATTTT	CASSPGGGQPQHF
.	TRBD2	TRBJ2-3	TRBV5-6	TGTGCCAGCACCCTAGCGGGGGGCGCCGTGGCAGATACGCAGTATTTT	CASTLAGGAVADTQYF
.	.	TRBJ1-2	TRBV27	TGTGCCAGCAGTTTATCGAGGCGGCAGAATGGCTACACCTTC	CASSLSRRQNGYTF
.	.	TRBJ2-4	TRBV7-2	TGTGCCAGCAGCCCTCCCTTAATAGCCAAAAACATTCAGTACTTC	CASSPPLIAKNIQYF
.	.	TRBJ1-6	TRBV4-1	TGCGCCAGCAGCCAAGGTAGTCCCTATAATTCACCCCTCCACTTT	CASSQGSPYNSPLHF
.	.	TRBJ1-1	TRBV6-5	TGTGCCAGCAGTCTGGACAGCCGGTATGGTTTAGCTTTCTTT	CASSLDSRYGLAFF